A selection of T cell receptor beta chains follows, all from one sample in a study of T cell repertoires in cytomegalovirus infection. These receptors lack a known antigen. TCRdb re-called the reads with MiXCR, one entry per CDR3 protein. The sample gives roughly 570,000 distinct CDR3 sequences, over 35% of which show up once; about half is in the top ten. The sequenced sample was cultured PBMCs, obtained from culture after CMV antigen stimulation. These TCRs come from a human donor in good health (CMV status not recorded). Some clones in this sample may be carry-over from other donors' samples. Both conserved end residues are part of each CDR3. A D gene is named only where the DNA matches it firmly. The listing skips clone size in some rows; elsewhere it reads once, few, many or a size class.

D | J | V | size | DNA | CDR3
. | TRBJ2-3 | TRBV10-1 | . | TGCGCCAGTCCGGGACCGAGCACAGATACGCAGTATTTT | CASPGPSTDTQYF
. | TRBJ2-3 | TRBV7-2 | few | TGTGCCAGCAGCTTAGTTACTAGCTCAGATACGCAGTATTTT | CASSLVTSSDTQYF
. | TRBJ2-3 | TRBV7-6 | . | TGTGCCAGCAGCTTAGTCCAGGATAGAGATACGCAGTATTTT | CASSLVQDRDTQYF
. | TRBJ2-7 | TRBV5-1 | . | TGCGCCCCAGAGCGGGTATTACGAGGGATCTCCTACGAGCAGTACTTC | CAPERVLRGISYEQYF
. | TRBJ1-5 | TRBV12-3/TRBV12-4 | . | TGTGCCAGCAGCCGTTGGTACAGCTACAATCAGCCCCAGCATTTT | CASSRWYSYNQPQHF
TRBD1 | TRBJ2-3 | TRBV9 | . | TGTGCCAGCAGCGTAGCTCCGGGACAGGGGGGAGATACGCAGTATTTT | CASSVAPGQGGDTQYF
. | TRBJ1-2 | TRBV30 | . | TGTGCCTGGAGTCCCCCCCGGACGGGCCTTCGGTATGGCTACACCTTC | CAWSPPRTGLRYGYTF
TRBD1 | TRBJ2-4 | TRBV30 | . | TGTGCCTGGAGCGCCGGACAGGGCTTAGCCAAAAACATTCAGTACTTC | CAWSAGQGLAKNIQYF
. | TRBJ2-6 | TRBV12-3/TRBV12-4 | . | TGTGCCAGCGGGCACTCTGGGGCCAACGTCCTGACTTTC | CASGHSGANVLTF
TRBD1 | TRBJ1-1 | TRBV20-1 | few | TGCAGCATCACTGGACAGGCGAACACTGAAGCTTTCTTT | CSITGQANTEAFF
TRBD2 | TRBJ2-1 | TRBV10-3 | . | TGTGCCATCAGTGAGTCGGAGCGGGGACGCAGGGATGAGCAGTTCTTC | CAISESERGRRDEQFF
. | TRBJ2-1 | TRBV7-2 | few | TGTGCCAGCAGCTTAGGAGTAGTGGGCTTAGGGTATGAGCAGTTCTTC | CASSLGVVGLGYEQFF
. | TRBJ2-5 | TRBV7-6 | few | TGTGCCAGCAGCTTAGACGGCTCGGAGACCCAGTACTTC | CASSLDGSETQYF
. | TRBJ1-2 | TRBV7-2 | . | TGTGCCAGCAGCTCGCCGGGACGGAAAAACTATGGCTACACCTTC | CASSSPGRKNYGYTF
. | TRBJ2-1 | TRBV27 | few | TGTGCCAGCAGTTTATCGAGTAGGCCCTCCTACAATGAGCAGTTCTTC | CASSLSSRPSYNEQFF
TRBD1 | TRBJ1-4 | TRBV20-1 | . | TGCAGTGCTAGATTAGGACAGGGGGCGCGGGTGTTC | CSARLGQGARVF
. | TRBJ2-3 | TRBV19 | . | TGTGCCAGTAGTTCAAAGCCCACAGATACGCAGTATTTT | CASSSKPTDTQYF
. | TRBJ1-4 | TRBV6-1 | . | TGTGCCAGCAGTGAAGGTTCGCGGAATGAAAAACTGTTTTTT | CASSEGSRNEKLFF
. | TRBJ1-4 | TRBV6-6 | . | TGTGCCAGCCAAGACCCGGGACGGGGAAATGAAAAACTGTTTTTT | CASQDPGRGNEKLFF
. | TRBJ2-2 | TRBV6-2/TRBV6-3 | . | TGTGCCAGCAATCCCCGAGGGGTGGTATTTGACACCGGGGAGCTGTTTTTT | CASNPRGVVFDTGELFF
. | TRBJ2-1 | TRBV7-2 | . | TGTGCCAGCCGCTGGGGGGAGATCGATGAGCAGTTCTTC | CASRWGEIDEQFF
TRBD1 | TRBJ2-3 | TRBV4-3 | . | TGCGCCAGCAGCCCGCGACAGGGGGCGAGTGATACGCAGTATTTT | CASSPRQGASDTQYF
. | TRBJ2-7 | TRBV7-2 | . | TGTGCCAGCACCCCGGGCAGGGACTACGAGCAGTACTTC | CASTPGRDYEQYF
. | TRBJ1-3 | TRBV7-6 | few | TGTGCCAGCAGCTTAATCTCGGGCTCTGGAAACACCATATATTTT | CASSLISGSGNTIYF
. | TRBJ2-3 | TRBV20-1 | . | TGCAGTGCTAGTATCGCGGGCAGGACAGATACGCAGTATTTT | CSASIAGRTDTQYF
. | TRBJ2-5 | TRBV7-3 | . | TGTGCCAGCAGCTTTACAGGGTCCCTCAGGGAGACCCAGTACTTC | CASSFTGSLRETQYF
. | TRBJ1-2 | TRBV7-2 | . | TGTGCCAGCAGCCCCGAATCGGACGGTGGCTACACCTTC | CASSPESDGGYTF
. | TRBJ2-3 | TRBV4-3 | . | TGCGCCAGCAGCCAAGAGCCAGGGGCCGATACGCAGTATTTT | CASSQEPGADTQYF
. | TRBJ2-1 | TRBV5-1 | . | TGCGCCAGCACCAACTACAATGAGCAGTTCTTC | CASTNYNEQFF
TRBD2 | TRBJ2-3 | TRBV6-8 | . | TGTGCCAGCAGTTACGACACGAAGCGGGGGGGGATCACAGATACGCAGTATTTT | CASSYDTKRGGITDTQYF
. | TRBJ2-5 | TRBV20-1 | . | TGCAGTGCTAGTGGCAGGCAAGAGACCCAGTACTTC | CSASGRQETQYF
TRBD2 | TRBJ2-7 | TRBV7-8 | . | TGTGCCAGCAGCTTAGCGAGGGTAGCGGGAGCTCTGAACGAGCAGTACTTC | CASSLARVAGALNEQYF
. | TRBJ2-1 | TRBV11-3 | . | TGTGCCAGCAGCGCCCAACTTGGGGTGAATGAGCAGTTCTTC | CASSAQLGVNEQFF
. | TRBJ1-3 | TRBV28 | . | TGTGCCAGCAGCCCCGACAGGGGAAACACCATATATTTT | CASSPDRGNTIYF
. | TRBJ2-7 | TRBV6-7 | . | TGTGCCAGCAGTCCCGGTAGTCCATGCTACGAGCAGTACTTC | CASSPGSPCYEQYF
. | TRBJ2-1 | TRBV5-6 | . | TGTGCCAGCAGCTGGGGGCCATCGGCCTACAATGAGCAGTTCTTC | CASSWGPSAYNEQFF
TRBD1 | TRBJ2-5 | TRBV12-3/TRBV12-4 | . | TGTGCCAGCAGCTCTACTGGACAGGCTACGTACCAAGAGACCCAGTACTTC | CASSSTGQATYQETQYF
. | TRBJ2-5 | TRBV28 | . | TGTGCCAGCAGCCCCGAGGGGCCCCTCCGAGAGACCCAGTACTTC | CASSPEGPLRETQYF
. | TRBJ2-3 | TRBV27 | . | TGTGCCAGCAGTTTAGGGGGCACGGGGGGTGGATCAGATACGCAGTATTTT | CASSLGGTGGGSDTQYF
. | TRBJ2-1 | TRBV20-1 | . | TGCAGTGCTAGAGACGGGTCCAACCAACAGTTCTTC | CSARDGSNQQFF
. | TRBJ2-1 | TRBV6-1 | . | TGTGCCAGCAGCCAGGGGCGGGAGAGGAACTACAATGAGCAGTTCTTC | CASSQGRERNYNEQFF
. | TRBJ2-7 | TRBV7-2 | . | TGTGCCAGCATGGAGCTTACCTACGAGCAGTACTTC | CASMELTYEQYF
. | TRBJ1-1 | TRBV12-3/TRBV12-4 | . | TGTGCCAGCGAGGGCGGGGAGGGTATGAACACTGAAGCTTTCTTT | CASEGGEGMNTEAFF
. | TRBJ2-7 | TRBV4-3 | . | TGCGCCAGCAGCCAGCGTATAGGGGTTCCCTACGAGCAGTACTTC | CASSQRIGVPYEQYF
TRBD1 | TRBJ2-5 | TRBV7-9 | once | TGTGCCAGCAGCAATACTCGGGCAGGGGGTGAGACCCAGTACTTC | CASSNTRAGGETQYF
. | TRBJ1-1 | TRBV6-8 | . | TGTGCCAGCAGTGTAGGGTCTAGTAGCACTGAAGCTTTCTTT | CASSVGSSSTEAFF
. | TRBJ2-1 | TRBV7-2 | many | TGTGCCAGCAGCTTCCCCGGACAGAGCTCCTACAATGAGCAGTTCTTC | CASSFPGQSSYNEQFF
. | TRBJ1-4 | TRBV5-5 | . | TGTGCCAGCAGCCCGCGGGTAACTAATGAAAAACTGTTTTTT | CASSPRVTNEKLFF
. | TRBJ2-5 | TRBV7-2 | few | TGTGCCAGCAGCTTGGCAGGGTGGCAAGAGACCCAGTACTTC | CASSLAGWQETQYF
TRBD1 | TRBJ1-4 | TRBV4-3 | . | TGCGCCAGCAGCCAGCGAGCAGGGGGTAAACTGTTTTTT | CASSQRAGGKLFF
TRBD2 | TRBJ2-1 | TRBV18 | few | TGTGCCAGCTCACCACCGTCTCTAGCGGTGAACAATGAGCAGTTCTTC | CASSPPSLAVNNEQFF
TRBD2 | TRBJ2-1 | TRBV7-2 | many | TGTGCCAGCAGCTTAATAGCGGGAGGGCCTGTCGGGGACTACAATGAGCAGTTCTTC | CASSLIAGGPVGDYNEQFF
. | TRBJ2-7 | TRBV5-5 | . | TGTGCCAGCAGCTTTACAGGGTACGAGCAGTACTTC | CASSFTGYEQYF
. | TRBJ2-3 | TRBV4-2 | . | TGTGCCAGCAGCCAAGATCGGGCGGGCTGGAAGGCAGATACGCAGTATTTT | CASSQDRAGWKADTQYF